One sample yielded the 32 T cell receptor beta chains listed below, sequenced in a study of blood T cell repertoires in COVID-19 (TCRdb year 2020). Library preparation was by the immunoSEQ multiplex PCR assay. This is the immuneACCESS table as TCRdb keeps it, with only in-frame sequences that have V and J called. A part of the clones is gone; compared with another copy, unresolved V genes explain less than half, and the rest is unexplained. The sample table holds more than 85,000 clones, of which approximately 80% were seen once. The ten top clones hold 30% to 45% of the sample. Sequencing was performed on peripheral blood. The receptor set was obtained from an elderly man with acute or convalescent COVID-19.

The chain's CDR3 is CASRPRDRVTYEQYF. The CDR3 DNA sequence: TGTGCCAGCAGACCACGGGACAGGGTCACCTACGAGCAGTACTTC. The chain employs TRBV28 and TRBJ2-7; the match to TRBD1 covers 9 bases. The CDR3 has 15 amino acids. Trimming removed 6 bases from V and 2 bases from J; junction bases left unmatched: 8. CDR1 is MDHEN, CDR2 SYDVKM, per germline.

CDR3 in amino acids: CASSVAGTGAETQYF. CDR3 sequence (DNA): TGTGCCAGCAGCGTAGCCGGGACAGGGGCTGAGACCCAGTACTTC. The chain links TRBV9 to TRBJ2-5; 10 nucleotides agree with TRBD1. This CDR3 has 15 amino acids. The germline gives CDR1 SGDLS, CDR2 YYNGEE. J was trimmed by 5 bases and V by 0 bases; bases with no gene match: 4.

Only a few counts were recorded for this clone. Other DNA sequences from this sample encode an identical CDR3 as well. This rearrangement joins TRBV7-2 to TRBJ2-3; weak D call: TRBD2 (6 bases). V was clipped by 3 bases and J by 0 bases, with 7 bases between them. Germline V gene sequence: CDR1 SGHTA, CDR2 FQGNSA. CDR3 length: 14 residues. CDR3 sequence reads: CASSLGTSTDTQYF. Written as DNA, the CDR3 is TGTGCCAGCAGCTTGGGGACTAGCACAGATACGCAGTATTTT.

The chain uses TRBV28 and TRBJ2-2; perhaps TRBD2 as D (5 bases). This CDR3 is built from 13 residues. V was trimmed by 10 bases and J by 1 base, leaving 10 bases between them. The germline V gene has CDR1 MDHEN and CDR2 SYDVKM. The CDR3 region has the DNA TGTGCCACCCAGAGGGAGAACACCGGGGAGCTGTTTTTT. It translates to CATQRENTGELFF.

This rearrangement joins TRBV3-1 (or the pseudogene TRBV3-2) to TRBJ1-5; D not resolved. Germline CDR1 reads LGHDT; CDR2 reads YNNKEL (reference sequence). This CDR3 spans 13 amino acids. Trimming removed 4 bases at V and 2 bases at J, with 6 bases between. For the CDR3, the DNA is TGTGCCAGCAGCCCAAATCGCAATCAGCCCCAGCATTTT. Its protein is CASSPNRNQPQHF.

The chain links TRBV10-2 to TRBJ2-7; 9 bases agree with TRBD1. The CDR3 is made up of 16 amino acids. The junction had 9 bases not matched to a gene; V was cut back by 6 bases and J by 0 bases. Looked up from germline, CDR1 is WSHSY and CDR2 is SAAADI. CDR3 loop: CASSDIGQGSSYEQYF. The CDR3 DNA follows: TGCGCCAGCAGCGATATCGGACAGGGGAGCTCCTACGAGCAGTACTTC.

The CDR3 sequence: CASSRGTDEQYF. The DNA of the CDR3 is TGTGCCAGCAGCCGGGGGACAGACGAGCAGTACTTC. The genes are TRBV11-3 and TRBJ2-7, with D maybe TRBD1 (7 bases). The V end lost 5 bases, the J end lost 5 bases, and 10 bases lay between the germline ends. Per germline, CDR1 SGHNT and CDR2 YENEEA. This CDR3 region has 12 residues.

V is TRBV7-2 and J is TRBJ1-6; possibly TRBD1 for D (5 bases). In germline, CDR1 is SGHTA, CDR2 FQGNSA. The CDR3 runs to 16 residues. V was pared by 5 bases and J by 3 bases, with 14 bases between. CDR3 region: CASSARQSFYNSPLHF. As DNA, the CDR3 is TGTGCCAGCAGCGCAAGACAGTCCTTCTATAATTCACCCCTCCACTTT.

This chain links TRBV7-9 with TRBJ2-2, with TRBD1 matching 7 bases. The CDR3 contains 18 residues. Germline loops: CDR1 SEHNR, CDR2 FQNEAQ (reference sequence). J lost 0 bases, V lost 1 base, and 8 bases had no gene match. The CDR3 region has the DNA TGTGCCAGCAGCTTAGGGACAGGCAACCCCGCGAACACCGGGGAGCTGTTTTTT. Its translation is CASSLGTGNPANTGELFF.

V and J are TRBV12-5 and TRBJ2-1; unclear D gene. V was trimmed by 6 bases and J by 2 bases, leaving 17 bases between them. Germline V gene lookup returns CDR1 LGHNT and CDR2 FRNRAP. The CDR3 has 16 residues. The CDR3 here is CASGPLGSSTYNEQFF. For the CDR3, the DNA is TGTGCTAGTGGACCCCTCGGGTCGAGCACCTACAATGAGCAGTTCTTC.

J is TRBJ1-5 and V is TRBV19; TRBD1 matches at 7 bases. J gave up 7 bases and V 9 bases, and 15 bases lay outside the gene matches. The CDR3 is 15 amino acids. Germline V CDR1 and CDR2: LNHDA, SQIVND (reference sequence). The DNA of the CDR3 is TGTGCCAGCGGCGGTGACAGGGCCGTCGGACAGCCCCAGCATTTT. Translating it yields CASGGDRAVGQPQHF.

This chain joins TRBV3-1 (or the pseudogene TRBV3-2) and TRBJ1-6; unclear D gene. The CDR3 runs to 15 residues. The V gene lost 5 bases and the J gene lost 7 bases, with 15 bases spanning the gap. The germline V gene encodes CDR1 LGHDT and CDR2 YNNKEL (reference sequence). As DNA, the CDR3 is TGTGCCAGCAGCTCGAGCGGCGGCCCCAATTCACCCCTCCACTTT. It translates to CASSSSGGPNSPLHF.

The chain's CDR3 is CASSLDDRGPGNTIYF. CDR3 sequence (DNA): TGTGCCAGCAGCTTGGATGACAGGGGGCCTGGAAACACCATATATTTT. J is TRBJ1-3 and V is TRBV5-6, with 10 bases that match TRBD1. The germline CDR1 and CDR2 sequences are SGHDT and YYEEEE. The length of the CDR3 is 16 residues. J lost 2 bases, V lost 0 bases, and 2 bases had no gene match.

This clone has only one observation. The V and J genes are TRBV28 and TRBJ2-5; possible D gene TRBD1, 5 bases. The CDR3 consists of 16 residues. Germline V gene data show CDR1 as MDHEN and CDR2 as SYDVKM. V gave up 2 bases and J gave up 2 bases, with 15 bases separating them. The CDR3 protein is CASSLNPDSPQETQYF. DNA of the CDR3: TGTGCCAGCAGTTTAAACCCCGACAGTCCGCAAGAGACCCAGTACTTC.

This rearrangement joins TRBV28 to TRBJ1-1; 7 bases line up with TRBD1. The CDR3 is made up of 12 amino acids. The germline V gene has CDR1 MDHEN and CDR2 SYDVKM. Trimming took 1 base from V and 8 from J; bases not matched to a gene: 1. DNA of the CDR3: TGTGCCAGCAGTTTATCCAGGGGGGAAGCTTTCTTT. Translation: CASSLSRGEAFF.

The J gene is TRBJ2-1, the V gene TRBV7-9, with D tentatively TRBD1 (5 bases). CDR1 is SEHNR, CDR2 FQNEAQ, per germline (reference sequence). This CDR3 spans 12 amino acids. The V and J ends lost 5 bases and 10 bases respectively, with 12 bases between them. The CDR3 spells CASSPGWGEQFF. CDR3 coding DNA: TGTGCCAGCAGCCCGGGCTGGGGCGAGCAGTTCTTC.

The chain couples TRBV2 to TRBJ2-2; 9 nucleotides match TRBD1. CDR1 is SNHLY, CDR2 FYNNEI, per germline. The CDR3 length is 15 residues. The trim removed 6 bases at V and 6 bases at J, leaving 8 bases unmatched. CDR3 nucleotides: TGTGCCAGCAGCGCGACAGGGGGTAGGGCCGGGGAGCTGTTTTTT. Its protein product is CASSATGGRAGELFF.

The count of this clone is one. The V call is TRBV5-1, the J call TRBJ2-2, with D perhaps matching TRBD1 (5 bases). The V and J ends lost 4 bases and 4 bases respectively, with 14 bases between them. The CDR3 loop spans 15 amino acids. Germline CDR1 and CDR2: SGHRS and YFSETQ. The CDR3: CASSPDIRGTGELFF. In DNA form, the CDR3 reads TGCGCCAGCAGCCCGGACATCCGAGGCACCGGGGAGCTGTTTTTT.

V usage is TRBV27 and J usage is TRBJ1-2, with a weak D call TRBD1 (6 bases). Germline V gene data show CDR1 as MNHEY and CDR2 as SMNVEV (reference sequence). Trimming took off 1 base at V and 7 bases at J, with 13 bases between the two ends. The CDR3 runs to 14 residues. The chain's CDR3 is CASSLFGGLGGYTF. The CDR3 DNA follows: TGTGCCAGCAGTTTATTCGGGGGGCTGGGTGGCTACACCTTC.

The J gene is TRBJ2-7, the V gene TRBV5-1, with D maybe TRBD1 (6 bases). This CDR3 is 15 amino acids long. Trimming removed 0 bases at V and 1 base at J, with 11 bases between. Germline loops: CDR1 SGHRS, CDR2 YFSETQ. The CDR3 sequence is CASSLAAGASYEQYF. The CDR3 DNA is TGCGCCAGCAGCTTGGCAGCAGGGGCATCCTACGAGCAGTACTTC.

The chain has TRBV28 and TRBJ2-7; 8 bases are a match to TRBD1. The trim removed 5 bases at V and 4 bases at J, leaving 7 bases unmatched. From germline, CDR1 is MDHEN and CDR2 SYDVKM. The CDR3 length is 14 residues. The CDR3 nucleotides are TGTGCCAGCAGTCAACCGGACAGGGTGTACGAGCAGTACTTC. Its translation is CASSQPDRVYEQYF. Based on the CDR3 plus reference TRBV28 and TRBJ2-7, the full variable domain is DVKVTQSSRYLVKRTGEKVFLECVQDMDHENMFWYRQDPGLGLRLIYFSYDVKMKEKGDIPEGYSVSREKKERFSLILESASTNQTSMYLCASSQPDRVYEQYFGPGTRLTVT.

This clone has only one observation. V gene TRBV27 combines with J gene TRBJ2-5, with 12 bases identical to TRBD2. Germline lookup yields CDR1 MNHEY and CDR2 SMNVEV (reference sequence). V lost 6 bases, J lost 4 bases, and 9 bases stayed unmatched. The length of the CDR3 is 16 residues. This chain's CDR3 is CASRTSGSLGRETQYF. The CDR3 DNA reads TGTGCCAGCAGGACTAGCGGGAGCCTAGGGCGAGAGACCCAGTACTTC.

The chain combines TRBV11-2 with TRBJ2-7; 11 bases line up with TRBD1. This CDR3 is 15 amino acids long. Germline-derived CDR1 and CDR2 are SGHAT and FQNNGV. After removal of 2 bases from V and 4 bases from J, the junction contained 4 bases not matched to a gene. The CDR3 bases are TGTGCCAGCAGCTTACCGGGACAGGGGGTGTACGAGCAGTACTTC. Its translation is CASSLPGQGVYEQYF.

The chain couples TRBV4-3 to TRBJ2-6; tentative D call: TRBD1 (6 bases). Germline V CDR1 and CDR2: LGHNA, YSLEER. Trimming cost V 4 bases and J 0 bases, with 10 bases left between them. This CDR3 is built from 16 residues. This CDR3 is CASSPQGGSGANVLTF. DNA for the CDR3: TGCGCCAGCAGCCCACAGGGCGGCTCTGGGGCCAACGTCCTGACTTTC.

A few counts support this clone. The chain joins TRBV5-6 to TRBJ2-7; TRBD1 aligns across 7 bases. CDR1 is SGHDT and CDR2 is YYEEEE in the germline V gene. J lost 2 bases, V lost 3 bases, and 5 bases had no gene match. The CDR3 contains 14 residues. CDR3 amino acids: CASSYRGRAYEQYF. CDR3 nucleotide sequence: TGTGCCAGCAGCTACAGGGGAAGGGCCTACGAGCAGTACTTC.

The chain couples TRBV7-9 to TRBJ1-1; D perhaps matches TRBD1 (6 bases). Trimming pared 5 bases from V and 2 bases from J, leaving 15 bases between. The CDR3 has 15 residues. CDR1 and CDR2 from the germline V gene are SEHNR and FQNEAQ (reference sequence). The CDR3 nucleotides are TGTGCCAGCAGCCCCCCGGGACAAAGAAACACTGAAGCTTTCTTT. This encodes CASSPPGQRNTEAFF.

The V and J genes are TRBV6-5 and TRBJ1-2; TRBD1 agrees at 10 bases. Per germline, CDR1 MNHEY and CDR2 SVGAGI. The CDR3 is 14 amino acids. Germline trimming cut 11 bases from V and 2 bases from J; bases unmatched to any gene: 8. The CDR3 region is CAGRRQGANYGYTF. The CDR3 DNA reads as TGTGCCGGCCGACGACAGGGGGCAAACTATGGCTACACCTTC.

The chain has TRBV2 and TRBJ2-7; 13 nucleotides align to TRBD2. Germline trimming cut 6 bases from V and 3 bases from J; bases unmatched to any gene: 5. The germline CDR1 and CDR2 sequences are SNHLY and FYNNEI. This CDR3 has 15 residues. CDR3 in amino acids: CASRARTSGSYEQYF. The CDR3 nucleotides are TGTGCCAGCAGGGCGCGGACTAGCGGGAGCTACGAGCAGTACTTC.

This chain uses TRBV7-9 with TRBJ2-5; possibly TRBD1 for D (6 bases). The CDR3 has 13 residues. Germline CDR1 is SEHNR and CDR2 is FQNEAQ (reference sequence). V dropped 3 bases and J dropped 5 bases, with 10 bases sitting between them. In DNA form, the CDR3 reads TGTGCCAGCAGCTTGACAGGTTTGGAGACCCAGTACTTC. It specifies CASSLTGLETQYF.

The J gene is TRBJ2-1, the V gene TRBV11-2, with 12 bases that match TRBD1. Per germline, CDR1 SGHAT and CDR2 FQNNGV. The CDR3 runs to 15 residues. The trim removed 5 bases at V and 9 bases at J, leaving 8 bases unmatched. CDR3 amino acids: CASSAGTGGRVEQFF. As DNA, the CDR3 is TGTGCCAGCAGCGCCGGGACAGGGGGCCGTGTTGAGCAGTTCTTC. The entire variable domain, with the rest obtained from reference TRBV11-2 and TRBJ2-1, is as follows: EAGVAQSPRYKIIEKRQSVAFWCNPISGHATLYWYQQILGQGPKLLIQFQNNGVVDDSQLPKDRFSAERLKGVDSTLKIQPAKLEDSAVYLCASSAGTGGRVEQFFGPGTRLTVL.

CDR3 loop: CASKLDRDEQYF. In DNA, the CDR3 is TGCGCCAGCAAACTTGACAGGGACGAGCAGTACTTC. The chain joins TRBV5-1 to TRBJ2-7; 7 bases fit TRBD1. Looked up from germline, CDR1 is SGHRS and CDR2 is YFSETQ. The CDR3 covers 12 residues. Trimming took 6 bases from V and 5 from J; bases not matched to a gene: 5.

The V call is TRBV5-1, the J call TRBJ1-1, with D possibly TRBD1 on 6 matching bases. In germline, CDR1 is SGHRS, CDR2 YFSETQ. CDR3 length: 14 amino acids. V lost 5 bases and J lost 9, with 20 bases in between. DNA of the CDR3: TGCGCCAGCAGTTCAACAGGGCCAGAATCTCAAGCTTTCTTT. Its protein product is CASSSTGPESQAFF.